These 32 T cell receptor beta chains share one sample of origin, sequenced in a study of cytomegalovirus exposure and HLA in healthy donors. 60 Vbeta and 13 Jbeta primers were used in PCR. The table came from immunoSEQ multiplex PCR; TCRdb's copy has only in-frame clones and leaves some out. The sample contains about 73,000 clones, roughly 69% of which appear only once. Sequencing used PBMCs. These receptors came from a woman between 45 and 65 years old in good health and CMV-seropositive.

The chain uses TRBV9 and TRBJ1-1; perhaps TRBD1 as D (5 bases). Germline V CDR1 and CDR2: SGDLS, YYNGEE. The CDR3 is made up of 13 amino acids. Deletions cut 5 bases from V and 3 bases from J, with 11 bases between. The CDR3 DNA is TGTGCCAGCAGAAGCAGGGAGGACACTGAAGCTTTCTTT. Translating gives CASRSREDTEAFF.

The chain recombines TRBV27 with TRBJ1-5; D is uncertain. The CDR3 extends over 15 amino acids. V gave up 4 bases and J gave up 3 bases, with 13 bases separating them. The germline gives CDR1 MNHEY, CDR2 SMNVEV (reference sequence). The CDR3 nucleotides are TGTGCCAGCAGTTCGGGAAGGGCGTACAATCAGCCCCAGCATTTT. Translating it yields CASSSGRAYNQPQHF.

The V gene is TRBV18, the J gene TRBJ1-2; TRBD1 matches at 11 bases. This CDR3 has 15 residues. Germline loops: CDR1 KGHSH, CDR2 LQKENI. V shed 3 bases, J shed 3 bases, and the junction held 3 bases outside the gene matches. CDR3 in DNA: TGTGCCAGCTCACCTGGGGGACAGGGGGACTATGGCTACACCTTC. Translating it yields CASSPGGQGDYGYTF.

V usage is TRBV5-1 and J usage is TRBJ1-2; D gene uncertain. This CDR3 comprises 14 residues. The germline V gene encodes CDR1 SGHRS and CDR2 YFSETQ. V dropped 4 bases and J dropped 2 bases, with 12 bases sitting between them. CDR3 bases: TGCGCCAGCAGCACGGAGAAAGAGAACTATGGCTACACCTTC. Residues: CASSTEKENYGYTF.

The chain couples TRBV29-1 to TRBJ1-2; D perhaps matches TRBD1 (5 bases). The CDR3 is made up of 15 amino acids. The V end lost 7 bases, the J end lost 3 bases, and 21 bases lay between the germline ends. CDR1 and CDR2 from the germline V gene are SQVTM and ANQGSEA. In DNA, the CDR3 is TGCAGCGGGGGCATCCTTTCCGGCCCCGACTATGGCTACACCTTC. Translation gives CSGGILSGPDYGYTF.

The chain employs TRBV7-9 and TRBJ2-7, with a weak D call TRBD2 (5 bases). V was cut by 5 bases and J by 6 bases, with 11 bases left in between. Per germline, CDR1 SEHNR and CDR2 FQNEAQ (reference sequence). The CDR3 spans 12 residues. CDR3 nucleotide sequence: TGTGCCAGCAGCACAAACGAGGGCGAGCAGTACGTC. Encoded protein: CASSTNEGEQYV.

Concerning this clone: Its ends do not fully match the called genes, so a read error is possible. The chain employs TRBV7-7 and TRBJ1-4, with D hard to call. This CDR3 contains 16 residues. Germline CDR1 is SSHAT and CDR2 is FNYEAQ (reference sequence). The CDR3, as DNA: TGTGCTAGCAGCCCGGGTGGGGAGGGAACTAATGAAAAACTGTTTTTT. Amino acids: CASSPGGEGTNEKLFF.

This clone was counted only a few times. The chain recombines TRBV5-1 with TRBJ2-5; a possible D gene is TRBD1 (6 bases). The CDR3 sequence is 15 residues long. Per the germline V gene, CDR1 is SGHRS and CDR2 is YFSETQ. Between the trimmed V and J ends, which lost 3 bases and 1 base, there was a span of 13 bases. CDR3 residues: CASSSGRDTQETQYF. The CDR3 DNA sequence: TGCGCCAGCAGCTCCGGCCGGGACACCCAAGAGACCCAGTACTTC.

The rearrangement joins TRBV9 to TRBJ2-1; TRBD2 is a possible D gene (7 bases). Germline V CDR1 and CDR2: SGDLS, YYNGEE. Trimming stripped 4 bases from V and 0 bases from J, with 20 bases between. The CDR3 is made up of 18 amino acids. CDR3 in amino acids: CASSQPRGGHSSYNEQFF. The DNA of the CDR3 is TGTGCCAGCAGCCAACCTAGGGGGGGACACAGCTCCTACAATGAGCAGTTCTTC.

The V and J genes are TRBV4-1 and TRBJ1-3; TRBD1 matches 7 bases. Germline CDR1 and CDR2: MGHRA and YSYEKL. V gave up 3 bases and J gave up 0 bases; unmatched junction bases: 5. The CDR3 has 16 amino acids. The DNA of the CDR3 is TGCGCCAGCAGCCACCCGGGGGACAGCTCTGGAAACACCATATATTTT. Translating gives CASSHPGDSSGNTIYF.

This clone came up a few times. The J gene is TRBJ1-1, the V gene TRBV7-3; D uncertain. CDR1 and CDR2 from the germline V gene are SGHTA and FQGTGA. V was pared by 3 bases and J by 0 bases, with 5 bases between. This CDR3 comprises 13 residues. CDR3 DNA sequence: TGTGCCAGCAGCTTGGGCATGAACACTGAAGCTTTCTTT. This translates into CASSLGMNTEAFF.

The V call is TRBV2, the J call TRBJ1-6; 9 nucleotides match TRBD1. The CDR3 spans 13 residues. The V gene's germline CDR1 is SNHLY and CDR2 FYNNEI. Losses at the gene ends were 6 bases for V and 14 bases for J; bases not matched to a gene: 8. CDR3 in amino acids: CASRGQGINALHF. The CDR3 DNA reads as TGTGCCAGCAGGGGACAGGGAATTAACGCCCTCCACTTT.

The CDR3 spells CASSLTVTSGDYEQYF. The CDR3 DNA reads TGTGCCAGCAGCTTAACGGTGACTAGCGGGGACTACGAGCAGTACTTC. V usage is TRBV7-3 and J usage is TRBJ2-7, with 11 bases fitting TRBD2. CDR3 size: 16 residues. The germline V gene encodes CDR1 SGHTA and CDR2 FQGTGA. Unmatched junction bases numbered 4, after V lost 0 bases and J lost 3 bases.

The chain carries TRBV28 and TRBJ2-1; D is undetermined. V shed 5 bases and J shed 9 bases, with 17 bases lying between them. Germline CDR1 MDHEN, CDR2 SYDVKM. CDR3 length equals 14 residues. Here the CDR3 reads CASSPAGSLREQFF. The CDR3 DNA reads as TGTGCCAGCAGTCCTGCCGGGTCGTTGCGTGAGCAGTTCTTC.

The chain is built from TRBV11-2 and TRBJ2-2; 9 nucleotides match TRBD2. With V trimmed by 2 bases and J by 7 bases, 5 bases remained unmatched. CDR3 length: 15 amino acids. The germline gives CDR1 SGHAT, CDR2 FQNNGV. The CDR3 sequence is CASSLFIAGDGELFF. The CDR3, as DNA: TGTGCCAGCAGCTTATTTATAGCGGGGGACGGGGAGCTGTTTTTT.

This rearrangement joins TRBV19 to TRBJ1-2; D gene ambiguous. Between the trimmed V and J ends, which lost 4 bases and 8 bases, there was a span of 17 bases. This CDR3 has 14 residues. Germline V gene sequence: CDR1 LNHDA, CDR2 SQIVND (reference sequence). The CDR3 nucleotides are TGTGCCAGTAGTAACCGGTCGGGGAATAGAGGCTACACCTTC. As protein: CASSNRSGNRGYTF.

J is TRBJ2-2 and V is TRBV7-2; TRBD2 agrees at 11 bases. Germline assignment: CDR1 SGHTA and CDR2 FQGNSA. CDR3 length equals 15 residues. The V gene end was trimmed by 6 bases and the J gene end by 6 bases; junction bases not matched to a gene: 6. The DNA of the CDR3 is TGTGCCAGCAGGGGGGGTAGCGGGGGGGCCGGGGAGCTGTTTTTT. This translates into CASRGGSGGAGELFF.

This chain uses TRBV19 with TRBJ2-1; a weak D match, TRBD1 (6 bases). Germline-derived CDR1 and CDR2 are LNHDA and SQIVND (reference sequence). V lost 5 bases, J lost 6 bases, and 20 bases lay in between. CDR3 size: 16 residues. The CDR3 spells CASSLNRDTALNEQFF. The CDR3 DNA reads as TGTGCCAGTAGTCTTAACCGGGACACCGCCCTCAATGAGCAGTTCTTC.

The chain joins TRBV30 to TRBJ1-5; 12 nucleotides match TRBD1. Trimming took 4 bases from V and 5 from J; bases not matched to a gene: 9. The CDR3 sequence is 16 residues long. In germline, CDR1 is GTSNPN, CDR2 SVGIG (reference sequence). The CDR3 bases are TGTGCCTGGACTCCTTGGGGACAGGGGGCCTATCAGCCCCAGCATTTT. Protein sequence: CAWTPWGQGAYQPQHF.

This clone was found once. The chain recombines TRBV7-9 with TRBJ2-7, with 8 bases aligning to TRBD2. Germline V gives CDR1 SEHNR, CDR2 FQNEAQ (reference sequence). The CDR3 has 16 residues. Losses at the gene ends were 3 bases for V and 3 bases for J; bases not matched to a gene: 10. The CDR3 region has the DNA TGTGCCAGCAGCTTTGGGTTAGCGGGGTCATTCTACGAGCAGTACGTC. It specifies CASSFGLAGSFYEQYV.

The gene calls are TRBV7-8 and TRBJ2-2, with 7 bases fitting TRBD2. The V and J ends lost 1 base and 6 bases, in that order; junction bases with no gene match: 8. This CDR3 comprises 16 residues. Germline-derived CDR1 and CDR2 are SGHVS and FQNEAQ. As DNA, the CDR3 is TGTGCCAGCAGCTTAGGGCAGGGAGGGGTCGCCGGGGAGCTGTTTTTT. This codes for CASSLGQGGVAGELFF.

This rearrangement joins TRBV6-4 to TRBJ1-6; 7 nucleotides agree with TRBD1. Germline CDR1 and CDR2: MRHNA and SNTAGT. Unmatched junction bases numbered 3, after V lost 2 bases and J lost 8 bases. The CDR3 loop spans 14 amino acids. CDR3 region: CASSDGDRDSPLHF. The CDR3 DNA reads as TGTGCCAGCAGTGACGGAGACAGGGATTCACCCCTCCACTTT.

V is TRBV5-1 and J is TRBJ1-2, with D perhaps matching TRBD1 (6 bases). V gave up 2 bases and J gave up 4 bases, with 9 bases separating them. The length of the CDR3 is 13 residues. Germline values: CDR1 SGHRS, CDR2 YFSETQ. This CDR3 reads CASSLGQSYGYTF. DNA for the CDR3: TGCGCCAGCAGCTTAGGACAGAGCTATGGCTACACCTTC.

V usage is TRBV9 and J usage is TRBJ1-4; 9 bases align to TRBD1. J gave up 1 base and V 3 bases, and 4 bases lay outside the gene matches. The CDR3 has 16 amino acids. CDR1 and CDR2 from the germline V gene are SGDLS and YYNGEE. CDR3 amino acids: CASSAPGQGTNEKLFF. The CDR3 DNA follows: TGTGCCAGCAGCGCCCCGGGACAGGGAACTAATGAAAAACTGTTTTTT.

CDR3 DNA sequence: TGTGCCAGCAGCCCAATGCGGGGGGCACTTAACACTGAAGCTTTCTTT. Its translation is CASSPMRGALNTEAFF. V gene TRBV28 combines with J gene TRBJ1-1; D perhaps matches TRBD1 (6 bases). In germline, CDR1 is MDHEN, CDR2 SYDVKM. V shed 6 bases and J shed 2 bases, with 19 bases lying between them. CDR3 size: 16 residues.

V gene TRBV28 combines with J gene TRBJ1-2; maybe TRBD1 (5 bases). This CDR3 is 13 amino acids long. Germline CDR1 is MDHEN and CDR2 is SYDVKM. The V gene lost 3 bases and the J gene lost 4 bases, with 9 bases spanning the gap. CDR3 amino acids: CASSFSQGYGYTF. CDR3 DNA sequence: TGTGCCAGCAGTTTTAGCCAGGGCTATGGCTACACCTTC.

V and J are TRBV11-2 and TRBJ1-1; 7 nucleotides line up with TRBD1. This CDR3 is built from 13 residues. Germline CDR1 SGHAT, CDR2 FQNNGV. The trim removed 5 bases at V and 3 bases at J, leaving 3 bases unmatched. The CDR3 spells CASSTDRDTEAFF. Here the CDR3 DNA reads TGTGCCAGCAGCACTGACAGGGACACTGAAGCTTTCTTT. The whole variable domain, filled in from reference TRBV11-2 and TRBJ1-1, reads EAGVAQSPRYKIIEKRQSVAFWCNPISGHATLYWYQQILGQGPKLLIQFQNNGVVDDSQLPKDRFSAERLKGVDSTLKIQPAKLEDSAVYLCASSTDRDTEAFFGQGTRLTVV.

This clone was counted a few times. The sample contains more than one DNA sequence encoding this CDR3. The chain has TRBV28 and TRBJ1-2; unclear D gene. CDR1 and CDR2 (germline): MDHEN, SYDVKM. This CDR3 has 11 amino acids. The V end lost 4 bases, the J end lost 4 bases, and 4 bases lay between the germline ends. CDR3 bases: TGTGCCAGCAGTTCCTCCTATGGCTACACCTTC. Translated, it gives CASSSSYGYTF.

Notes on this clone: Germline is not matched at one junction end, which may reflect a read error. This chain connects TRBV7-9 to TRBJ2-1; TRBD1 matches at 8 bases. CDR3 size: 15 residues. From germline, CDR1 is SEHNR and CDR2 FQNEAQ (reference sequence). CDR3 residues: CSSSLGTGSYNEQFF. The CDR3 DNA reads TGTTCCAGCAGCTTAGGGACAGGCTCCTACAATGAGCAGTTCTTC.

This clone came up a few times. The chain joins TRBV5-1 to TRBJ2-7; 8 nucleotides line up with TRBD2. Losses at the gene ends were 4 bases for V and 7 bases for J; bases not matched to a gene: 4. The germline V gene has CDR1 SGHRS and CDR2 YFSETQ. CDR3 length: 12 residues. The CDR3, as DNA: TGCGCCAGCAGCCGGGAGGGGCAAGAGCAGTACTTC. Its protein is CASSREGQEQYF.

This chain links TRBV9 with TRBJ1-1; 10 nucleotides align to TRBD1. The germline gives CDR1 SGDLS, CDR2 YYNGEE. Trimming removed 4 bases from V and 11 bases from J; junction bases left unmatched: 8. The CDR3 extends over 13 amino acids. The CDR3 sequence: CASSPRTGGIAFF. The CDR3 nucleotides are TGTGCCAGCAGCCCCAGGACAGGGGGAATTGCTTTCTTT.

The chain is built from TRBV4-1 and TRBJ1-1; no clear D gene. This CDR3 contains 16 residues. Deletions cut 2 bases from V and 5 bases from J, with 18 bases between. Per the germline V gene, CDR1 is MGHRA and CDR2 is YSYEKL. CDR3 region: CASSQLTGAGETEAFF. Here the CDR3 DNA reads TGCGCCAGCAGCCAACTCACGGGTGCGGGTGAGACTGAAGCTTTCTTT.